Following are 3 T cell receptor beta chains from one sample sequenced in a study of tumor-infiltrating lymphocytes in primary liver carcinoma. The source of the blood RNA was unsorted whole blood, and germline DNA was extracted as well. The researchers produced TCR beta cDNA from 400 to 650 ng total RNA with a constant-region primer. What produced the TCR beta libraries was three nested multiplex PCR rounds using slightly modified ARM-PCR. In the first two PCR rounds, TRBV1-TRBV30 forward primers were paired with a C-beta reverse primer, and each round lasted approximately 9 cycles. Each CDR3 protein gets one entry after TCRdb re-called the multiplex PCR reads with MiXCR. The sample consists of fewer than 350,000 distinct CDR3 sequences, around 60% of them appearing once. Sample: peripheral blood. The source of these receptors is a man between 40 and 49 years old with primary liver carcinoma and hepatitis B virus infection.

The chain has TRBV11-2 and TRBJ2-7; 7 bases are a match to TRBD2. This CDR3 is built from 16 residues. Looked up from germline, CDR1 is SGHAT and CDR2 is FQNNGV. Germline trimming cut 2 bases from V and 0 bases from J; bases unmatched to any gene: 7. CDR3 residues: CASSLLSLADSYEQYF. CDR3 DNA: TGTGCCAGCAGCTTATTGTCGCTAGCGGACTCCTACGAGCAGTACTTC.

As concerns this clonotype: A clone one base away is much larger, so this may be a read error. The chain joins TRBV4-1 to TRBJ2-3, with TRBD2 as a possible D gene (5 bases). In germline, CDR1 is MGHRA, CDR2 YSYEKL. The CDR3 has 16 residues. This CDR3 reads CASSQVAGGSTDSQYF. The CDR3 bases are TGCGCCAGCAGCCAAGTCGCAGGAGGAAGCACAGATTCGCAGTATTTT.

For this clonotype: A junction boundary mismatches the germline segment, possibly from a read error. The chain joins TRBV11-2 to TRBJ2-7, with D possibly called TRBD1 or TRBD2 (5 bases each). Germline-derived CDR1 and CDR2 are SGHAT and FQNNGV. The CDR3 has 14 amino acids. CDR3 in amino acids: CASSTRPGRGEQYF. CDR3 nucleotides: TGTGCCAGCAGCACCCGACCGGGTCGGGGCGAGCAATACTTC.